These 14 T cell receptor beta chains share one sample of origin, sequenced in a study of blood T cell repertoires in COVID-19. Libraries were prepared by immunoSEQ multiplex PCR; TCRdb keeps only in-frame clonotypes and omits some of them. The table includes about 190,000 clones, more than 75% detected once. The sequenced material came from peripheral blood. The receptors originated from an older woman with COVID-19, enrolled during active disease.

V and J are TRBV19 and TRBJ2-3, with D maybe TRBD1 (5 bases). Germline V gene data show CDR1 as LNHDA and CDR2 as SQIVND (reference sequence). The CDR3 has 16 amino acids. Between the trimmed V and J ends, which lost 5 bases and 1 base, there was a span of 16 bases. CDR3 protein: CASSPLRGFGTDTQYF. CDR3 DNA: TGTGCCAGTAGTCCCCTTAGGGGTTTTGGCACAGATACGCAGTATTTT.

V is TRBV6-5 and J is TRBJ1-2, with D possibly TRBD1 on 5 matching bases. The germline CDR1 and CDR2 sequences are MNHEY and SVGAGI. Trimming pared 8 bases from V and 4 bases from J, leaving 14 bases between. This CDR3 is built from 13 residues. The chain's CDR3 is CASRPGGTYGYTF. For the CDR3, the DNA is TGTGCCAGCCGCCCCGGGGGGACCTATGGCTACACCTTC.

The J gene is TRBJ1-3, the V gene TRBV7-9; D may be TRBD1 (6 bases). This CDR3 is built from 11 residues. V dropped 3 bases and J dropped 11 bases, with 8 bases sitting between them. CDR1 is SEHNR, CDR2 FQNEAQ, per germline (reference sequence). CDR3 sequence reads: CASSFRGSIYF. CDR3 sequence (DNA): TGTGCCAGCAGCTTTAGGGGGTCCATATATTTT.

In this sample, this clone turned up a few times. J is TRBJ2-7 and V is TRBV6-2 or TRBV6-3; D may be TRBD1 (6 bases). V was trimmed by 6 bases and J by 3 bases, leaving 24 bases between them. Germline values: CDR1 MNHEY, CDR2 SVGEGT. CDR3 length equals 17 residues. CDR3 sequence (DNA): TGTGCCAGCAGCTTCATCCCATCGGAAGAGGACAGCTACGAGCAGTACTTC. Translation: CASSFIPSEEDSYEQYF.

A few counts support this clone. The rearrangement joins TRBV24-1 to TRBJ2-2, with TRBD1 matching 7 bases. V lost 11 bases to trimming and J lost 1 base; unmatched junction nucleotides: 3. Germline V gene sequence: CDR1 KGHDR, CDR2 SFDVKD. The CDR3 runs to 13 residues. CDR3 in amino acids: CAIRQGNTGELFF. CDR3 nucleotides: TGTGCCATCCGACAGGGGAACACCGGGGAGCTGTTTTTT.

V is TRBV23-1 and J is TRBJ1-3, with 7 bases matching TRBD1. TRBV23-1 is sorted into the ORF group, with uncertain function. This CDR3 has 15 residues. V gave up 8 bases and J gave up 0 bases; unmatched junction bases: 7. The CDR3 region has the DNA TGCGCCAGCGGGACCGGGACAGCCTCTGGAAACACCATATATTTT. Encoded protein: CASGTGTASGNTIYF.

The genes are TRBV27 and TRBJ1-1; the D gene is possibly TRBD1 (6 bases). The CDR3 runs 14 residues. Looked up from germline, CDR1 is MNHEY and CDR2 is SMNVEV (reference sequence). V lost 7 bases, J lost 4 bases, and 16 bases lay in between. The CDR3 protein is CASTITGRGTEAFF. DNA for the CDR3: TGTGCCAGCACCATAACAGGGAGGGGCACTGAAGCTTTCTTT.

The genes are TRBV18 and TRBJ2-7, with 8 bases lining up with TRBD1. The germline gives CDR1 KGHSH, CDR2 LQKENI. The CDR3 is 14 amino acids. Trimming removed 4 bases from V and 5 bases from J; junction bases left unmatched: 7. The CDR3 nucleotides are TGTGCCAGCTCACTTGTCGGACAGGGCGACGAGCAGTACGTC. Translated: CASSLVGQGDEQYV.

This clone was recorded only once. This chain joins TRBV28 and TRBJ1-5, with TRBD1 matching 7 bases. This CDR3 spans 15 amino acids. Germline-derived CDR1 and CDR2 are MDHEN and SYDVKM. The V gene end was trimmed by 4 bases and the J gene end by 4 bases; junction bases not matched to a gene: 7. CDR3 in DNA: TGTGCCAGCAGTTCGTCACAGGGGACTAATCAGCCCCAGCATTTT. Protein: CASSSSQGTNQPQHF.

V usage is TRBV5-4 and J usage is TRBJ1-2; 8 bases map to TRBD1. Germline CDR1 is SGHNT and CDR2 is YYREEE (reference sequence). Trimming cost V 4 bases and J 7 bases; bases outside gene matches: 9. The CDR3 length is 14 residues. CDR3 in amino acids: CASSAAGGGGGYTF. In DNA, the CDR3 is TGTGCCAGCAGCGCGGCAGGGGGCGGGGGTGGCTACACCTTC. The variable domain in full, with the rest retrieved from reference TRBV5-4 and TRBJ1-2, is ETGVTQSPTHLIKTRGQQVTLRCSSQSGHNTVSWYQQALGQGPQFIFQYYREEENGRGNFPPRFSGLQFPNYSSELNVNALELDDSALYLCASSAAGGGGGYTFGSGTRLTVV.

This sequence joins TRBV28 and TRBJ2-1, with 8 positions matching TRBD2. Germline V gives CDR1 MDHEN, CDR2 SYDVKM. Trimming removed 8 bases from V and 7 bases from J; junction bases left unmatched: 13. This CDR3 region has 15 residues. This CDR3 reads CASRRPRLASNEQFF. The CDR3 region has the DNA TGTGCCAGCCGGCGCCCTCGACTAGCGTCTAATGAGCAGTTCTTC.

The chain uses TRBV2 and TRBJ2-4; maybe TRBD1 (5 bases). The germline V and J ends were trimmed by 2 bases and 2 bases, with 7 bases remaining between them. Germline loops: CDR1 SNHLY, CDR2 FYNNEI. The CDR3 loop spans 14 amino acids. The CDR3 DNA reads TGTGCCAGCAGTGAAAGGGGCCCCAAAAACATTCAGTACTTC. This codes for CASSERGPKNIQYF. The full variable domain, its missing parts supplied by reference TRBV2 and TRBJ2-4, is EPEVTQTPSHQVTQMGQEVILRCVPISNHLYFYWYRQILGQKVEFLVSFYNNEISEKSEIFDDQFSVERPDGSNFTLKIRSTKLEDSAMYFCASSERGPKNIQYFGAGTRLSVL.

The chain links TRBV7-9 to TRBJ2-3; 7 nucleotides match TRBD2. CDR3 size: 14 residues. Losses at the gene ends were 4 bases for V and 2 bases for J; bases not matched to a gene: 3. Germline assignment: CDR1 SEHNR and CDR2 FQNEAQ (reference sequence). Here the CDR3 DNA reads TGTGCCAGCAGCTCGGGGGGAACCACAGATACGCAGTATTTT. It yields the protein CASSSGGTTDTQYF.

The chain joins TRBV29-1 to TRBJ1-1; D might be TRBD1 (5 bases). From germline, CDR1 is SQVTM and CDR2 ANQGSEA. Between the trimmed V and J ends, which lost 4 bases and 2 bases, there was a span of 11 bases. The CDR3 is 13 residues long. CDR3 region: CSVVQGGNTEAFF. CDR3 nucleotide sequence: TGCAGCGTTGTGCAGGGAGGTAACACTGAAGCTTTCTTT.